These 7 T cell receptor beta chains were all obtained from the same sample, sequenced in a study of blood T cell repertoires in COVID-19. Generated by immunoSEQ multiplex PCR, the TCRdb table keeps only in-frame clones and is missing some. The sample records about 200,000 clones, about 84% being singletons. Material: peripheral blood. The origin of the receptors is a person aged 70 to 85 with COVID-19, enrolled during active disease.

The chain employs TRBV7-9 and TRBJ2-7; TRBD1 aligns across 8 bases. V lost 5 bases to trimming and J lost 2 bases; unmatched junction nucleotides: 2. The CDR3 loop spans 13 amino acids. CDR1 is SEHNR and CDR2 is FQNEAQ in the germline V gene (reference sequence). The CDR3 DNA sequence: TGTGCCAGCAGCCCAGGGGGCACCTACGAGCAGTACTTC. Amino acids: CASSPGGTYEQYF.

The chain uses TRBV19 and TRBJ2-3, with D unclear. Germline-derived CDR1 and CDR2 are LNHDA and SQIVND (reference sequence). Trimming stripped 11 bases from V and 0 bases from J, with 12 bases between. This CDR3 is built from 13 residues. This CDR3 reads CASRVPSTDTQYF. The CDR3 DNA is TGTGCCTCGAGAGTACCAAGCACAGATACGCAGTATTTT.

The DNA of the CDR3 is TGCGCCAGCAGCTGGAATGGGGCAGGGGCCAAGGGGAACACTGAAGCTTTCTTT. Translation gives CASSWNGAGAKGNTEAFF. J is TRBJ1-1 and V is TRBV5-1, with a weak D call TRBD1 (6 bases). The V gene's germline CDR1 is SGHRS and CDR2 YFSETQ. This CDR3 region has 18 residues. With 3 bases removed from V and 1 base from J, the gap between germline ends came to 22 bases.

J is TRBJ1-2 and V is TRBV25-1; D not certain. V was pared by 1 base and J by 4 bases, with 16 bases between. The CDR3 runs to 16 residues. Per germline, CDR1 MGHDK and CDR2 SYGVNS. CDR3 sequence (DNA): TGTGCCAGCAGTGAATTTTGGCCCCCAGATGGCTATGGCTACACCTTC. Protein: CASSEFWPPDGYGYTF.

The gene calls are TRBV7-3 and TRBJ2-5; the match to TRBD2 covers 8 bases. The junction had 10 bases not matched to a gene; V was cut back by 5 bases and J by 2 bases. CDR3 size: 16 residues. Germline CDR1 is SGHTA and CDR2 is FQGTGA. The CDR3 DNA sequence: TGTGCCAGCAGCCCTACGGGCGGGGGGCATCAAGAGACCCAGTACTTC. Amino acids: CASSPTGGGHQETQYF.

This rearrangement joins TRBV12-3 or TRBV12-4 to TRBJ1-1, with unresolved D. CDR3 length equals 13 residues. Trimming left V 3 bases short and J 3 bases short, with 8 bases between. CDR3 in DNA: TGTGCCAGCAGTTTTTGGAGAGACACTGAAGCTTTCTTT. Protein: CASSFWRDTEAFF.

This clone came up a few times. The V and J genes are TRBV24-1 and TRBJ2-3, with D possibly TRBD2 on 5 matching bases. Trimming took off 3 bases at V and 5 bases at J, with 20 bases between the two ends. This CDR3 is built from 17 residues. Looked up from germline, CDR1 is KGHDR and CDR2 is SFDVKD. CDR3 in amino acids: CATSDLQSGNWEDTQYF. The CDR3 bases are TGTGCCACCAGTGATCTTCAAAGCGGCAACTGGGAAGATACGCAGTATTTT.